The sequence of this T cell receptor (beta chain) was determined in a study of T cells in Graves' hyperthyroidism and ophthalmopathy. The study based diagnoses on clinical symptoms, serum thyroxine and TRAb, thyroid ultrasound and orbital computed tomography. Researchers amplified the TCR beta CDR3 regions from RNA transcripts. Researchers ran a first-round RT-PCR on the TCR CDR3 using the HTBI primer set. TCRdb independently ran MiXCR on the multiplex PCR reads; one entry per CDR3 protein. The sample records about 700,000 distinct CDR3 sequences, less than 45% being singletons. This CDR3 contains 15 residues. The germline gives CDR1 SEHNR, CDR2 FQNEAQ (reference sequence). Trimming shortened V by 1 base and J by 0 bases, and 9 bases separated the two germline ends.

This sequence joins TRBV7-9 and TRBJ1-1; no definite D call. The source is an adult man with Graves' disease, either hyperthyroidism or ophthalmopathy (not recorded which). Sequencing was performed on peripheral blood or thyroid tissue (not recorded which). The CDR3 region has the DNA TGTGCCAGCAGCTTAGAGACCGCTATGAACACTGAAGCTTTCTTT. This sequence encodes CASSLETAMNTEAFF.